These 13 T cell receptor beta chains were all obtained from the same sample, sequenced in a study of blood T cell repertoires in COVID-19 (dated by TCRdb to the early 2020s). Receptor amplification or capture employed the immunoSEQ multiplex PCR assay. Here the immuneACCESS table is served through TCRdb, limited to in-frame sequences with V and J called. Missing clones are a known gap in these copies; in checked studies unresolved V genes cover under half, and the rest lacks a known reason. Here the sample has about 88,000 clones; over 75% occur a single time. The top ten clones comprise approximately 14% of the sample. Sequencing used peripheral blood. The receptors here all came from a woman in her seventies with acute or convalescent COVID-19.

This chain uses TRBV7-9 with TRBJ2-7, with 10 bases fitting TRBD2. The CDR3 is 15 residues long. Germline lookup yields CDR1 SEHNR and CDR2 FQNEAQ (reference sequence). CDR3: CASSPLAGDSHEQYV. The CDR3 coding sequence is TGTGCCAGCAGCCCTCTAGCGGGAGACTCCCACGAGCAGTACGTC.

The chain combines TRBV6-5 with TRBJ1-1, with TRBD1 matching 9 bases. CDR1 and CDR2 (germline): MNHEY, SVGAGI. This CDR3 is 14 amino acids long. The V gene end was trimmed by 6 bases and the J gene end by 4 bases; junction bases not matched to a gene: 6. CDR3 DNA sequence: TGTGCCAGCAGAGGCTGGACAGGGGCCACTGAAGCTTTCTTT. Translating it yields CASRGWTGATEAFF.

This clone was counted once. CDR3 protein: CASSVGSRGNTEAFF. In DNA, the CDR3 is TGTGCCAGCAGCGTAGGTTCCAGGGGCAACACTGAAGCTTTCTTT. V gene TRBV9 combines with J gene TRBJ1-1; D perhaps matches TRBD1 (6 bases). V dropped 0 bases and J dropped 2 bases, with 11 bases sitting between them. The CDR3 length is 15 residues. Germline V gene lookup returns CDR1 SGDLS and CDR2 YYNGEE.

This clone was seen just once. This chain joins TRBV6-2 or TRBV6-3 and TRBJ2-5; D gene ambiguous. Germline-derived CDR1 and CDR2 are MNHEY and SVGEGT. The V and J ends lost 1 base and 5 bases respectively, with 20 bases between them. This CDR3 region has 17 residues. CDR3 amino acids: CASSYWSDWNAGETQYF. As DNA, the CDR3 is TGTGCCAGCAGTTACTGGTCAGATTGGAACGCCGGGGAGACCCAGTACTTC.

The chain combines TRBV19 with TRBJ1-2; 7 bases are shared with TRBD1. Germline-derived CDR1 and CDR2 are LNHDA and SQIVND (reference sequence). J gave up 5 bases and V 4 bases, and 10 bases lay outside the gene matches. The CDR3 sequence is 15 residues long. The CDR3 reads CASSTKFQDRYGYTF. CDR3 coding DNA: TGTGCCAGTAGTACTAAATTCCAGGACAGGTATGGCTACACCTTC. Using reference TRBV19 and TRBJ1-2 for the parts outside the CDR3, the full variable domain is DGGITQSPKYLFRKEGQNVTLSCEQNLNHDAMYWYRQDPGQGLRLIYYSQIVNDFQKGDIAEGYSVSREKKESFPLTVTSAQKNPTAFYLCASSTKFQDRYGYTFGSGTRLTVV.

This clone was detected once. The chain is built from TRBV5-1 and TRBJ2-2, with 10 nucleotides matching TRBD2. V dropped 3 bases and J dropped 0; count of bases not matched to a gene: 8. Per germline, CDR1 SGHRS and CDR2 YFSETQ. There are 18 residues in the CDR3. The CDR3 DNA is TGCGCCAGCAGCTCCAACCCCGGGACTAGCGCGAACACCGGGGAGCTGTTTTTT. This gives the protein CASSSNPGTSANTGELFF.

This chain joins TRBV2 and TRBJ1-4; D gene unclear. The CDR3 contains 15 residues. Germline V gene data show CDR1 as SNHLY and CDR2 as FYNNEI. The ends were cut back, 7 bases at V and 7 bases at J, with 19 bases in the middle. The CDR3 loop reads CASTPEAGNSEKLFF. The CDR3 DNA reads TGTGCCAGCACCCCAGAAGCCGGGAATTCTGAAAAACTGTTTTTT.

The gene calls are TRBV19 and TRBJ2-3; 10 nucleotides align to TRBD1. Germline CDR1 is LNHDA and CDR2 is SQIVND (reference sequence). The CDR3 is 14 residues long. The trim removed 5 bases at V and 4 bases at J, leaving 3 bases unmatched. The CDR3 DNA reads TGTGCCAGTAGTGTCGGACAGGGGGCAGATACGCAGTATTTT. The encoded protein is CASSVGQGADTQYF. Variable domain in full (rest from reference TRBV19 and TRBJ2-3): DGGITQSPKYLFRKEGQNVTLSCEQNLNHDAMYWYRQDPGQGLRLIYYSQIVNDFQKGDIAEGYSVSREKKESFPLTVTSAQKNPTAFYLCASSVGQGADTQYFGPGTRLTVL.

This sequence joins TRBV2 and TRBJ1-2, with TRBD1 matching 8 bases. The CDR3 is 13 residues long. Germline CDR1 and CDR2: SNHLY and FYNNEI. The V and J ends lost 7 bases and 4 bases, in that order; junction bases with no gene match: 5. CDR3 DNA: TGTGCCAGCAAAGGGACAGGAGCCTATGGCTACACCTTC. This translates into CASKGTGAYGYTF.

The chain combines TRBV28 with TRBJ1-1, with D tentatively TRBD1 (5 bases). Between the trimmed V and J ends, which lost 6 bases and 4 bases, there was a span of 9 bases. Germline V gene lookup returns CDR1 MDHEN and CDR2 SYDVKM. The CDR3 covers 12 residues. DNA of the CDR3: TGTGCCAGCAGCCTAGGGGCCACTGAAGCTTTCTTT. Its translation is CASSLGATEAFF.

The chain carries TRBV27 and TRBJ2-5; 12 positions match TRBD2. CDR3 length: 20 residues. The V gene's germline CDR1 is MNHEY and CDR2 SMNVEV (reference sequence). The V and J ends lost 5 bases and 2 bases, in that order; junction bases with no gene match: 18. This CDR3 reads CASSPRLAGERRMGQETQYF. In DNA, the CDR3 is TGTGCCAGCAGTCCCCGACTAGCGGGAGAGAGGAGAATGGGTCAAGAGACCCAGTACTTC.

Of note for this clone: An end of the junction differs from the germline gene, which may be a read error. The chain combines TRBV6-5 with TRBJ1-4; D unclear. The CDR3 covers 12 residues. Germline V gene lookup returns CDR1 MNHEY and CDR2 SVGAGI. This chain's CDR3 is CASGYTEGGLFF. CDR3 DNA: TGTGCCAGCGGTTATACGGAGGGAGGACTGTTTTTT.

V usage is TRBV6-5 and J usage is TRBJ1-5; TRBD1 agrees at 8 bases. J was trimmed by 5 bases and V by 6 bases; bases with no gene match: 3. Germline CDR1 reads MNHEY; CDR2 reads SVGAGI. CDR3 length: 13 residues. The CDR3 is CASRPGQDQPQHF. The CDR3 nucleotides read TGTGCCAGCAGGCCGGGACAGGATCAGCCCCAGCATTTT.